Sequencing of this TCR beta chain was carried out in a study of OX40 agonist ivuxolimab in advanced cancers. Study-level findings and limits: Clonal expansion was seen in CD4+ and CD8+ blood T cells by week 6 at 0.1 to 3.0 mg/kg. CD4+ T cells averaged fewer expanded clones than CD8+ T cells.

Germline CDR1 reads SGHRS; CDR2 reads YFSETQ. V was pared by 0 bases and J by 2 bases, with 9 bases between. CDR3 length equals 14 residues. Profiling relied on immunoSEQ multiplex PCR, and the TCRdb table lists in-frame clones only, not all of them. The sample holds about 99,000 clones, over 75% seen once. Details on this clone: Its specificity is not known.

Source: CD4+ or CD8+ T cells sorted from blood, taken in a trial of the OX40 agonist ivuxolimab. V and J are TRBV5-1 and TRBJ2-7; D is undetermined. The TCR originated in an adult with an advanced solid tumor such as melanoma, head and neck, liver or kidney cancer. The CDR3, as DNA: TGCGCCAGCAGCTTGGATCAGAGAACCTACGAGCAGTACTTC. It translates to CASSLDQRTYEQYF.